The 18 T cell receptor beta chains in this list originate from one sample, sequenced in a study of shared clonotypes between healthy human individuals. Libraries were prepared by immunoSEQ multiplex PCR; TCRdb keeps only in-frame clonotypes and omits some of them. Among over a million clones, more than 75% were seen once, and the ten largest hold roughly 0.65%. The sample was memory CD4+ T cells from PBMCs. The subset was: CD45RA-negative fraction. These receptors were obtained from a man aged 18 to 35 in good health. Some clones in this sample may be carry-over from other donors' samples.

The chain links TRBV29-1 to TRBJ2-3; 12 nucleotides align to TRBD1. This CDR3 contains 17 residues. The V segment lost 4 bases and the J segment 5 bases; nucleotides outside the gene matches: 13. CDR1 is SQVTM, CDR2 ANQGSEA, per germline. The CDR3 here is CSVGRDRGRRTRDTQYF. DNA for the CDR3: TGCAGCGTTGGAAGGGACAGGGGGCGCCGCACCCGAGATACGCAGTATTTT.

V usage is TRBV5-6 and J usage is TRBJ2-5, with D perhaps given as TRBD1 or TRBD2 (6 bases each). The germline gives CDR1 SGHDT, CDR2 YYEEEE. Trimming removed 0 bases from V and 1 base from J, with 10 bases in between. There are 15 residues in the CDR3. DNA for the CDR3: TGTGCCAGCAGCTTGGAAGGGGGGAGCCAAGAGACCCAGTACTTC. It yields the protein CASSLEGGSQETQYF.

The genes are TRBV27 and TRBJ2-3, with 10 bases matching TRBD2. The CDR3 is 17 amino acids. From germline, CDR1 is MNHEY and CDR2 SMNVEV (reference sequence). Trimming cost V 5 bases and J 2 bases; bases outside gene matches: 10. CDR3 nucleotides: TGTGCCAGCAGTCGCCTGGCGCTAGCGGGAGCCACAGATACGCAGTATTTT. Translation: CASSRLALAGATDTQYF.

This sequence joins TRBV28 and TRBJ2-1, with 13 nucleotides matching TRBD2. The CDR3 spans 15 residues. V gave up 5 bases and J gave up 6 bases; unmatched junction bases: 4. The V gene's germline CDR1 is MDHEN and CDR2 SYDVKM. Written as DNA, the CDR3 is TGTGCCAGCAGTCGGACTAGCGGGAGTCTCAATGAGCAGTTCTTC. It yields the protein CASSRTSGSLNEQFF.

In its sample, this clone was seen a few times. This specimen includes other DNA sequences encoding the same CDR3. V usage is TRBV18 and J usage is TRBJ1-1; D unclear. The CDR3 totals 13 residues. Germline V CDR1 and CDR2: KGHSH, LQKENI. The ends were cut back, 2 bases at V and 1 base at J, with 5 bases in the middle. CDR3 sequence (DNA): TGTGCCAGCTCACCAGGCCCGAACACTGAAGCTTTCTTT. It is translated as CASSPGPNTEAFF.

The rearrangement links TRBV6-1 to TRBJ2-5, with TRBD1 matching over 7 bases. Germline assignment: CDR1 MNHNS and CDR2 SASEGT. This CDR3 region has 14 residues. J gave up 3 bases and V 4 bases, and 5 bases lay outside the gene matches. Written as DNA, the CDR3 is TGTGCCAGCAGTGGGTTGGACAGGAAAGAGACCCAGTACTTC. Encoded protein: CASSGLDRKETQYF.

This clone has just one count. The chain employs TRBV10-3 and TRBJ2-7; 12 bases match TRBD2. The CDR3 has 19 residues. V lost 0 bases to trimming and J lost 1 base; unmatched junction nucleotides: 10. Germline CDR1 ENHRY, CDR2 SYGVKD. The CDR3 sequence is CAISESRRLAGEWSYEQYF. As DNA, the CDR3 is TGTGCCATCAGTGAGTCTCGGAGACTAGCGGGAGAGTGGTCCTACGAGCAGTACTTC.

The gene calls are TRBV5-1 and TRBJ2-7; 7 bases are shared with TRBD1. The CDR3 runs to 17 residues. V shed 0 bases and J 1 base; nucleotides not matched to a gene: 10. Germline assignment: CDR1 SGHRS and CDR2 YFSETQ. CDR3 DNA: TGCGCCAGCAGCTTGGAAAACTTCCGGGACAGTTCCTACGAGCAGTACTTC. This translates into CASSLENFRDSSYEQYF.

The rearrangement joins TRBV10-3 to TRBJ2-7; D call uncertain. The length of the CDR3 is 12 residues. The germline V and J ends were trimmed by 5 bases and 7 bases, with 12 bases remaining between them. Germline CDR1 is ENHRY and CDR2 is SYGVKD. CDR3 sequence: CAISSDDREQYF. The CDR3 bases are TGTGCCATCAGTTCGGACGATCGAGAGCAGTACTTC.

The rearrangement joins TRBV6-1 to TRBJ1-1; 9 nucleotides agree with TRBD1. The J segment lost 10 bases and the V segment lost 4 bases, leaving 10 bases of the junction unmatched. CDR1 and CDR2 from the germline V gene are MNHNS and SASEGT. This CDR3 region has 14 residues. The CDR3 reads CASSGEQGALGAFF. The CDR3 nucleotides are TGTGCCAGCAGTGGAGAACAGGGGGCGCTGGGAGCTTTCTTT.

This clone has a single count. This chain connects TRBV7-8 to TRBJ2-7; no clear D. The CDR3 is 14 residues long. The V end lost 2 bases, the J end lost 0 bases, and 8 bases lay between the germline ends. Germline CDR1 reads SGHVS; CDR2 reads FQNEAQ. CDR3 nucleotide sequence: TGTGCCAGCAGCTTATACAGCACCTCCTACGAGCAGTACTTC. Protein: CASSLYSTSYEQYF.

The V call is TRBV10-3, the J call TRBJ2-3; 9 bases fit TRBD2. CDR1 is ENHRY, CDR2 SYGVKD, per germline. The ends lost 3 bases at V and 2 bases at J; junction bases unmatched: 6. CDR3 size: 16 residues. The CDR3 loop is CAISDGGRGATDTQYF. For the CDR3, the DNA is TGTGCCATCAGTGACGGCGGGAGGGGGGCCACAGATACGCAGTATTTT.

This chain joins TRBV6-1 and TRBJ2-3, with D tentatively TRBD1 (6 bases). The CDR3 length is 13 residues. Germline assignment: CDR1 MNHNS and CDR2 SASEGT. V lost 4 bases, J lost 5 bases, and 10 bases lay in between. CDR3: CASSVHREDTQYF. In DNA form, the CDR3 reads TGTGCCAGCAGTGTGCACAGGGAAGATACGCAGTATTTT.

In this sample, this clone turned up once. The chain couples TRBV11-2 to TRBJ2-3, with no clear D. In germline, CDR1 is SGHAT, CDR2 FQNNGV. Deletions cut 5 bases from V and 0 bases from J, with 3 bases between. The CDR3 is made up of 12 amino acids. CDR3 sequence (DNA): TGTGCCAGCAGCCATAGCACAGATACGCAGTATTTT. This translates into CASSHSTDTQYF.

Note on this clone: Other nucleotide sequences in the sample specify the same CDR3. The V call is TRBV5-1, the J call TRBJ2-5, with 9 bases identical to TRBD1. The J segment lost 2 bases and the V segment lost 4 bases, leaving 3 bases of the junction unmatched. This CDR3 has 14 residues. Germline V gene data show CDR1 as SGHRS and CDR2 as YFSETQ. The CDR3 nucleotides read TGCGCCAGCAGCGGACAGGGGACTCAAGAGACCCAGTACTTC. Translation: CASSGQGTQETQYF.

A word on this clone: Since a far larger clone is one base different, this is likely a read error. This specimen includes other DNA sequences encoding the same CDR3. The V call is TRBV30, the J call TRBJ1-5, with D possibly TRBD1 on 6 matching bases. The CDR3 is 14 residues long. The V gene lost 3 bases and the J gene lost 7 bases, with 16 bases spanning the gap. Germline V CDR1 and CDR2: GTSNPN, SVGIG (reference sequence). In nucleotides, the CDR3 is TGTGCCTGGAGCGAAGACAGGTCTGGCCAGCCCCAGCATTTT. This encodes CAWSEDRSGQPQHF.

With respect to this clone: A far larger clone is only one base removed, so a read error is likely. Within the sample, other DNA sequences also encode this same CDR3. The rearrangement uses TRBV28 and TRBJ2-7, with 8 nucleotides matching TRBD2. The CDR3 is made up of 15 amino acids. From germline, CDR1 is MDHEN and CDR2 SYDVKM. The CDR3: CASTPAGVDTYEQYF. The CDR3, as DNA: TGTGCCAGCACCCCAGCGGGAGTGGATACCTATGAGCAGTACTTC. Full variable domain (remainder filled in from reference TRBV28 and TRBJ2-7): DVKVTQSSRYLVKRTGEKVFLECVQDMDHENMFWYRQDPGLGLRLIYFSYDVKMKEKGDIPEGYSVSREKKERFSLILESASTNQTSMYLCASTPAGVDTYEQYFGPGTRLTVT.

The chain is built from TRBV28 and TRBJ2-1; D remains unclear. The CDR3 is 14 amino acids. Germline CDR1 MDHEN, CDR2 SYDVKM. V was shortened by 2 bases and J by 10 bases, with 15 bases between the two germline ends. The CDR3 spells CASSLKVPLEEQFF. CDR3 nucleotide sequence: TGTGCCAGCAGTTTAAAGGTTCCCCTCGAGGAGCAGTTCTTC.